The 30 T cell receptor beta chains below all came from one sample that was sequenced in a study of PD-L1 blockade in urothelial cancer. Assay used: immunoSEQ multiplex PCR; TCRdb lists only in-frame clones, some missing. The sample records about 72,000 clones, 75% to 90% being singletons. Time point defined: pretreatment peripheral blood. The specimen comprised PBMCs, sampled around atezolizumab (anti-PD-L1) treatment. The receptors were gathered from a man aged 55 to 70 with urothelial cancer.

The CDR3 region is CASSAGTGGGQPQHF. DNA for the CDR3: TGTGCCAGTAGTGCCGGGACAGGGGGCGGTCAGCCCCAGCATTTT. J is TRBJ1-5 and V is TRBV19; 12 bases are a match to TRBD1. The length of the CDR3 is 15 residues. From germline, CDR1 is LNHDA and CDR2 SQIVND (reference sequence). J gave up 6 bases and V 5 bases, and 5 bases lay outside the gene matches.

The gene calls are TRBV7-2 and TRBJ1-5; TRBD1 is a possible D gene (6 bases). Germline V gives CDR1 SGHTA, CDR2 FQGNSA. This CDR3 comprises 15 residues. V lost 1 base and J 4 bases, leaving 11 bases between the germline ends. The chain's CDR3 is CASSLDSDRNQPQHF. The CDR3 region has the DNA TGTGCCAGCAGCTTAGATTCGGACAGAAATCAGCCCCAGCATTTT.

The rearrangement joins TRBV7-9 to TRBJ2-7, with 9 bases fitting TRBD1. The CDR3 is 15 amino acids. Germline CDR1 is SEHNR and CDR2 is FQNEAQ (reference sequence). With 4 bases clipped from V and 2 bases from J, the junction kept 6 bases outside the gene matches. CDR3 sequence (DNA): TGTGCCAGCAGCTCCGGACAGGGGTACACCTACGAGCAGTACTTC. The encoded protein is CASSSGQGYTYEQYF.

The V call is TRBV13, the J call TRBJ1-1; 7 bases agree with TRBD1. The CDR3 is made up of 13 amino acids. Trimming at V came to 9 bases and at J to 4 bases, leaving 8 bases not matched to a gene. Germline assignment: CDR1 PRHDT and CDR2 FYEKMQ (reference sequence). For the CDR3, the DNA is TGTGCCAGAGGAACAGGGGATGGCACTGAAGCTTTCTTT. Translated, it gives CARGTGDGTEAFF.

The V gene is TRBV4-2, the J gene TRBJ2-6; 7 nucleotides line up with TRBD1. The germline V gene has CDR1 LGHNA and CDR2 YNFKEQ. J lost 0 bases, V lost 4 bases, and 3 bases had no gene match. The CDR3 length is 16 residues. The CDR3 coding sequence is TGTGCCAGCAGCCTGACAGGGAACTCTGGGGCCAACGTCCTGACTTTC. Protein sequence: CASSLTGNSGANVLTF.

The V call is TRBV29-1, the J call TRBJ2-3; TRBD1 matches at 9 bases. The CDR3 covers 15 residues. V lost 6 bases and J lost 2; bases outside the gene matches: 9. The germline gives CDR1 SQVTM, CDR2 ANQGSEA. CDR3 sequence (DNA): TGCAGCGTCTGGGGACAGGGAAGGGCCACAGATACGCAGTATTTT. This sequence encodes CSVWGQGRATDTQYF.

The chain has TRBV30 and TRBJ2-7; 8 bases align to TRBD1. The CDR3 loop spans 12 amino acids. Losses at the gene ends were 8 bases for V and 3 bases for J; bases not matched to a gene: 6. Germline CDR1 GTSNPN, CDR2 SVGIG (reference sequence). The CDR3 loop reads CALDRGGYEQYF. The CDR3 DNA sequence: TGTGCCCTCGACAGGGGTGGCTACGAGCAGTACTTC.

The V and J genes are TRBV4-3 and TRBJ2-1, with D maybe TRBD2 (7 bases). Germline assignment: CDR1 LGHNA and CDR2 YSLEER. The length of the CDR3 is 16 residues. Trimming stripped 0 bases from V and 4 bases from J, with 13 bases between. The CDR3 loop reads CASSQDPRGAYNEQFF. As DNA, the CDR3 is TGCGCCAGCAGCCAAGATCCCCGGGGGGCTTACAATGAGCAGTTCTTC.

V is TRBV21-1 and J is TRBJ2-7; the table's D call TRBD1 went unverified against the DNA. TRBV21-1 is a known pseudogene. The CDR3 is made up of 21 amino acids. CDR3: CASSKDGGDRGIKIGDYEQYF. CDR3 DNA sequence: TGTGCCAGCAGCAAAGACGGTGGGGACAGGGGAATCAAAATAGGGGACTACGAGCAGTACTTC.

This rearrangement joins TRBV27 to TRBJ2-5, with TRBD1 as a possible D gene (6 bases). The length of the CDR3 is 13 residues. V shed 5 bases and J shed 3 bases, with 10 bases lying between them. The germline V gene encodes CDR1 MNHEY and CDR2 SMNVEV (reference sequence). The CDR3 region is CASSRTAEETQYF. The DNA for the CDR3 is TGTGCCAGCAGTCGGACAGCCGAAGAGACCCAGTACTTC.

The chain combines TRBV19 with TRBJ2-5; 7 bases are shared with TRBD1. Trimming removed 7 bases from V and 2 bases from J; junction bases left unmatched: 4. CDR1 LNHDA and CDR2 SQIVND come from the germline V gene (reference sequence). This CDR3 has 13 amino acids. DNA of the CDR3: TGTGCCAGTATCGACAGGGTACAAGAGACCCAGTACTTC. Translation: CASIDRVQETQYF.

V is TRBV2 and J is TRBJ1-5; TRBD1 matches 10 bases. CDR1 and CDR2 (germline): SNHLY, FYNNEI. V lost 6 bases to trimming and J lost 7 bases; unmatched junction nucleotides: 6. This CDR3 comprises 14 residues. CDR3 bases: TGTGCCAGCAGCGTCCGGGACAGGGGCCAGCCCCAGCATTTT. It encodes CASSVRDRGQPQHF.

To note about this clone: This CDR3 is also generated by other DNA sequences in the sample. This chain uses TRBV7-9 with TRBJ2-7; D remains ambiguous. Germline V gene data show CDR1 as SEHNR and CDR2 as FQNEAQ (reference sequence). This CDR3 has 13 amino acids. V lost 2 bases and J 5 bases, leaving 10 bases between the germline ends. The CDR3 DNA follows: TGTGCCAGCAGCTTAACGGGTGCGCACGAGCAGTACTTC. Its translation: CASSLTGAHEQYF.

V is TRBV5-4 and J is TRBJ2-3; 9 nucleotides match TRBD2. The CDR3 is 15 amino acids. Trimming at V came to 0 bases and at J to 5 bases, leaving 4 bases not matched to a gene. CDR1 SGHNT and CDR2 YYREEE come from the germline V gene (reference sequence). The CDR3 DNA reads as TGTGCCAGCAGCTTGGGTAGCGGGGGTTTAGATACGCAGTATTTT. Its translation: CASSLGSGGLDTQYF. The whole variable domain, remainder taken from reference TRBV5-4 and TRBJ2-3, is ETGVTQSPTHLIKTRGQQVTLRCSSQSGHNTVSWYQQALGQGPQFIFQYYREEENGRGNFPPRFSGLQFPNYSSELNVNALELDDSALYLCASSLGSGGLDTQYFGPGTRLTVL.

The sample holds one count of this clone. The V and J genes are TRBV6-6 and TRBJ1-1, with TRBD1 matching 8 bases. V lost 6 bases to trimming and J lost 0 bases; unmatched junction nucleotides: 6. This CDR3 is built from 15 residues. From germline, CDR1 is MNHNY and CDR2 SVGAGI (reference sequence). CDR3: CASRLTGGLNTEAFF. CDR3 coding DNA: TGTGCCAGCAGACTAACAGGGGGATTGAACACTGAAGCTTTCTTT.

The chain couples TRBV7-9 to TRBJ2-1; 7 bases are shared with TRBD2. Germline CDR1 is SEHNR and CDR2 is FQNEAQ (reference sequence). This CDR3 contains 16 residues. V was pared by 2 bases and J by 2 bases, with 6 bases of the junction left unmatched. The CDR3 spells CASSLIPSGAYNEQFF. The CDR3 DNA reads TGTGCCAGCAGCTTAATTCCCAGCGGGGCCTACAATGAGCAGTTCTTC.

This clone was seen a few times. This sequence joins TRBV7-3 and TRBJ2-1, with 8 nucleotides matching TRBD2. V lost 5 bases and J lost 7; bases outside the gene matches: 7. The germline gives CDR1 SGHTA, CDR2 FQGTGA. This CDR3 region has 14 residues. CDR3: CASSPGGAGNEQFF. CDR3 DNA sequence: TGTGCCAGCAGCCCCGGGGGGGCTGGAAATGAGCAGTTCTTC.

This clone was found a few times. The chain combines TRBV4-3 with TRBJ2-2; 11 bases line up with TRBD2. The CDR3 has 18 amino acids. After removal of 3 bases from V and 4 bases from J, the junction contained 10 bases not matched to a gene. Looked up from germline, CDR1 is LGHNA and CDR2 is YSLEER. This CDR3 reads CASSQQLAGVLGTGELFF. The CDR3 DNA follows: TGCGCCAGCAGCCAGCAACTAGCGGGGGTTTTGGGCACCGGGGAGCTGTTTTTT.

This chain uses TRBV7-8 with TRBJ1-1, with a possible D match to TRBD1 (6 bases). The V and J ends lost 5 bases and 1 base respectively, with 17 bases between them. There are 16 residues in the CDR3. Germline V gene sequence: CDR1 SGHVS, CDR2 FQNEAQ. CDR3 nucleotide sequence: TGTGCCAGCAGCCCCCCCCGCATACAGGGGAACACTGAAGCTTTCTTT. Its protein product is CASSPPRIQGNTEAFF. The variable domain in full, with the rest retrieved from reference TRBV7-8 and TRBJ1-1, is GAGVSQSPRYKVAKRGQDVALRCDPISGHVSLFWYQQALGQGPEFLTYFQNEAQLDKSGLPSDRFFAERPEGSVSTLKIQRTQQEDSAVYLCASSPPRIQGNTEAFFGQGTRLTVV.

The genes are TRBV15 and TRBJ2-5; TRBD1 matches at 8 bases. The V segment lost 5 bases and the J segment 5 bases; nucleotides outside the gene matches: 13. This CDR3 spans 16 amino acids. Germline V CDR1 and CDR2: LNHNV, YYDKDF (reference sequence). Written as DNA, the CDR3 is TGTGCCACCAGCCCCCGTCCCAGGGGGCTGGAGGAGACCCAGTACTTC. It specifies CATSPRPRGLEETQYF. The full variable domain, rest sourced from reference TRBV15 and TRBJ2-5, is DAMVIQNPRYQVTQFGKPVTLSCSQTLNHNVMYWYQQKSSQAPKLLFHYYDKDFNNEADTPDNFQSRRPNTSFCFLDIRSPGLGDTAMYLCATSPRPRGLEETQYFGPGTRLLVL.

This chain joins TRBV14 and TRBJ2-7; no clear D gene. Germline values: CDR1 SGHDN, CDR2 FVKESK. Trimming cost V 0 bases and J 7 bases, with 10 bases left between them. The CDR3 has 13 amino acids. Here the CDR3 DNA reads TGTGCCAGCAGCCAAGATTTAACATCAGAGCAGTACTTC. Protein sequence: CASSQDLTSEQYF. The full variable domain, in which reference TRBV14 and TRBJ2-7 provide the parts outside the CDR3, is EAGVTQFPSHSVIEKGQTVTLRCDPISGHDNLYWYRRVMGKEIKFLLHFVKESKQDESGMPNNRFLAERTGGTYSTLKVQPAELEDSGVYFCASSQDLTSEQYFGPGTRLTVT.

This clone has a handful of counts. V usage is TRBV5-3 and J usage is TRBJ1-5; D might be TRBD1 (5 bases). TRBV5-3 is sorted into the ORF group, with uncertain function. The CDR3 length is 15 residues. V gave up 7 bases and J gave up 4 bases, with 18 bases separating them. The CDR3 region has the DNA TGTGCCAGAGGCGAGGACCCCAGGGCTAATCAGCCCCAGCATTTT. Translating gives CARGEDPRANQPQHF.

The chain has TRBV4-1 and TRBJ2-5; maybe TRBD2 (5 bases). This CDR3 has 14 amino acids. Trimming pared 4 bases from V and 6 bases from J, leaving 15 bases between. Per germline, CDR1 MGHRA and CDR2 YSYEKL. The CDR3 spells CASSLEGEGKTQYF. The CDR3 DNA follows: TGCGCCAGCAGCCTTGAGGGTGAAGGGAAGACCCAGTACTTC.

The chain links TRBV30 to TRBJ2-7, with D possibly being TRBD2 (5 bases). CDR1 and CDR2 from the germline V gene are GTSNPN and SVGIG (reference sequence). The germline V and J ends were trimmed by 3 bases and 4 bases, with 13 bases remaining between them. This CDR3 contains 13 residues. As DNA, the CDR3 is TGTGCCTGGAGCGCCGGGGTGCCGTACGAGCAGTACTTC. Translation: CAWSAGVPYEQYF.

Comments on this clone: Different DNA sequences within this sample yield the same CDR3. The chain uses TRBV30 and TRBJ2-5; D call uncertain. Germline CDR1 reads GTSNPN; CDR2 reads SVGIG (reference sequence). Trimming took off 1 base at V and 4 bases at J, with 4 bases between the two ends. The CDR3 length is 11 residues. CDR3 sequence: CAWSAGETQYF. Here the CDR3 DNA reads TGTGCCTGGAGTGCGGGAGAGACCCAGTACTTC.

The rearrangement joins TRBV7-2 to TRBJ2-6, with D perhaps matching TRBD2 (7 bases). Trimming removed 5 bases from V and 5 bases from J, with 16 bases in between. The germline CDR1 and CDR2 sequences are SGHTA and FQGNSA. The CDR3 extends over 16 amino acids. Here the CDR3 reads CASSAEGGTWANVLTF. Written as DNA, the CDR3 is TGTGCCAGCAGCGCCGAGGGGGGGACTTGGGCCAACGTCCTGACTTTC.

The table lists this clone with a count of one. The chain links TRBV7-2 to TRBJ2-5; 11 positions agree with TRBD1. V shed 5 bases and J 4 bases; nucleotides not matched to a gene: 6. The CDR3 has 15 residues. From germline, CDR1 is SGHTA and CDR2 FQGNSA. The DNA of the CDR3 is TGTGCCAGCAGCCCCTGGACAGGGGGCTTAGAGACCCAGTACTTC. It translates to CASSPWTGGLETQYF.

Concerning this clone itself: Its ends do not fully match the called genes, so a read error is possible. The chain is built from TRBV7-9 and TRBJ1-1, with D tentatively TRBD1 (6 bases). The CDR3 sequence is 17 residues long. Germline V gene data show CDR1 as SEHNR and CDR2 as FQNEAQ (reference sequence). The CDR3 region has the DNA TGTGCCGGCAGCTTAGGGGGGGTGCGGGCGTCATACTCTGAAGCTTTCTTT. It translates to CAGSLGGVRASYSEAFF.

The chain couples TRBV10-2 to TRBJ1-1, with D possibly TRBD1 on 6 matching bases. V shed 0 bases and J shed 0 bases, with 14 bases lying between them. The length of the CDR3 is 17 residues. Germline CDR1 WSHSY, CDR2 SAAADI. The CDR3 nucleotides read TGCGCCAGCAGTGAGTCGACAGGCCGAATAGTGAACACTGAAGCTTTCTTT. Translating gives CASSESTGRIVNTEAFF.

V is TRBV6-6 and J is TRBJ1-5, with 7 positions matching TRBD1. Trimming cost V 5 bases and J 3 bases; bases outside gene matches: 1. The CDR3 sequence is 13 residues long. Germline V gives CDR1 MNHNY, CDR2 SVGAGI (reference sequence). For the CDR3, the DNA is TGTGCCAGCAGTGGACAGGACAATCAGCCCCAGCATTTT. Translated: CASSGQDNQPQHF.